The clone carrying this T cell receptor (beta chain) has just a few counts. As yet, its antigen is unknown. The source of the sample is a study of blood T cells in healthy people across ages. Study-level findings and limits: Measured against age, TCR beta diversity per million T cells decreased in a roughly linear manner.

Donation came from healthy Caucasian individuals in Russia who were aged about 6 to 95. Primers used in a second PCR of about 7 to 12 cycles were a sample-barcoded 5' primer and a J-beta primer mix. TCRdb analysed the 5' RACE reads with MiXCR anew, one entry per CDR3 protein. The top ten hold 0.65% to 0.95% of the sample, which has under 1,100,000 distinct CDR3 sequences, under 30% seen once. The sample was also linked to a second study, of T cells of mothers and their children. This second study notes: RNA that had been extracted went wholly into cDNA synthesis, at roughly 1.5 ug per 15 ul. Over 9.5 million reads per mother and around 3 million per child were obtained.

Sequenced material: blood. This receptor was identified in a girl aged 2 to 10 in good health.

The CDR3 nucleotides are TGCAGTGCTAGAGTACCAGGGGGCGGAAGGAACACTGAAGCTTTCTTT. This translates into CSARVPGGGRNTEAFF. The rearrangement links TRBV20-1 to TRBJ1-1; TRBD1 aligns across 8 bases. The ends lost 1 base at V and 1 base at J; junction bases unmatched: 8. Germline V gives CDR1 DFQATT, CDR2 SNEGSKA (reference sequence). The CDR3 is 16 residues long.